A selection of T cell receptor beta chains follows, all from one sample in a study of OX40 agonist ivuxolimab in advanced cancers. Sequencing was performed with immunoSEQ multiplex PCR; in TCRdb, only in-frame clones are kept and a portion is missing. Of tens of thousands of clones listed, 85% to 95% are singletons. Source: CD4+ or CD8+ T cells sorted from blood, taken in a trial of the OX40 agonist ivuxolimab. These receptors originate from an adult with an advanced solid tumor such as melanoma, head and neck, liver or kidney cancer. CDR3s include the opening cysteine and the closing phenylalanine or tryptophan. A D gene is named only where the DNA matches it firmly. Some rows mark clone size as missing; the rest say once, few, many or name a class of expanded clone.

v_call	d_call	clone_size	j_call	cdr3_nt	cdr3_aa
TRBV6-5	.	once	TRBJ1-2	TGTGCCAGCAGTACACAAGCTAACTATGGCTACACCTTC	CASSTQANYGYTF
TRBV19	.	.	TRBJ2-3	TGTGCCAGTAGCTTGGGGCAACGCACAGATACGCAGTATTTT	CASSLGQRTDTQYF
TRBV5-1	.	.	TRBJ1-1	TGCGCCAGCAGCCCCATCCCCTGGGGCCGAACTGAAGCTTTCTTT	CASSPIPWGRTEAFF
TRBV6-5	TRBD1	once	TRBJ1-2	TGTGCCAGCAGTTACTCGGAGGGACAGGGGGACTACACCTTC	CASSYSEGQGDYTF
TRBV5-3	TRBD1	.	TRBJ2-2	TGTGCCGGAGGACAGGTCGGCACCGGGGAGCTGTTTTTT	CAGGQVGTGELFF
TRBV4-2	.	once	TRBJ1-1	TGTGCCAGCAGCCAGGCGGGAACTATGAACACTGAAGCTTTCTTT	CASSQAGTMNTEAFF
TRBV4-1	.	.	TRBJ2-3	TGCGCCAGCAGCCAAGAACGAGTCGGCTGGGGGCCAGATACGCAGTATTTT	CASSQERVGWGPDTQYF
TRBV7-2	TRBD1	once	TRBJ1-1	TGTGCCAGCACCGAGGGACAGGGGGCTAGGGCTTTCTTT	CASTEGQGARAFF
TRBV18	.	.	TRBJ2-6	TGTGCCAGCTCACGGTCTGGGGCCAACGTCCTGACTTTC	CASSRSGANVLTF
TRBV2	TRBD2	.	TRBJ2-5	TGTGCCAGCAATCCGGGACTAGCGGGAGAGACCCAGTACTTC	CASNPGLAGETQYF
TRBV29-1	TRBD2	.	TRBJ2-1	TGCAGCTCTTTAGCGGGACTCTCCTACAATGAGCAGTTCTTC	CSSLAGLSYNEQFF
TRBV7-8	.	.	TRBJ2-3	TGTGCCAGCAGCAGGGTTACGGATACGCAGTATTTT	CASSRVTDTQYF
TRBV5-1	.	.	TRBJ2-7	TGCGCCAGCAGCTTTTATTCGCCAGGGGCGGACGAGCAGTACTTC	CASSFYSPGADEQYF
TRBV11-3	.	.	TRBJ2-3	TGTGCCAGCAGCTTAGGGGGGTCCACAGATACGCAGTATTTT	CASSLGGSTDTQYF
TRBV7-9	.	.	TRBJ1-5	TGTGCCGGTAAGGATCAGCCCCAGCATTTT	CAGKDQPQHF
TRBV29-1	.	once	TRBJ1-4	TGCAGCGTTGGGGCAGGGAATAATGAAAAACTGTTTTTT	CSVGAGNNEKLFF
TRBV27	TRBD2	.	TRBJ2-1	TGTGCCAGCAGTCCGGGGACTAGCGGGAGAGCTAACAATGAGCAGTTCTTC	CASSPGTSGRANNEQFF
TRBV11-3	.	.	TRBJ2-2	TGTGCCAGCAGCTGGCTAGACAGCACCGGGGAGCTGTTTTTT	CASSWLDSTGELFF
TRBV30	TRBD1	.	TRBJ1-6	TGTGCCTGGGGGGGTCCGGGACAGGGGGTCCCCCTCCACTTT	CAWGGPGQGVPLHF
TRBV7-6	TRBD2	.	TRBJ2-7	TGTGCCAGCAGCTTGGGGTCGACTAGCGTCGCCTACGAGCAGTACTTC	CASSLGSTSVAYEQYF
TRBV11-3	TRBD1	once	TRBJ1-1	TGTGCCAGCAGCTCCGACAGGGGTAACACTGAAGCTTTCTTT	CASSSDRGNTEAFF
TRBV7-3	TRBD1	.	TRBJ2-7	TGTGCCAGCAGCTTAACAGGGGGCAAATACGAGCAGTACTTC	CASSLTGGKYEQYF
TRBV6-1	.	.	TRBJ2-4	TGTGCCAGCAGTGAAGACAGGGTGGGAAACATTCAGTACTTC	CASSEDRVGNIQYF
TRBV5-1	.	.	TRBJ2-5	TGCGCCAGCAGCACGGGAGAGACCCAGTACTTC	CASSTGETQYF
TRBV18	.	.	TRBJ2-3	TGTGCCAGCTCACCGGAGCAGCAGCATATTCATACGCAGTATTTT	CASSPEQQHIHTQYF
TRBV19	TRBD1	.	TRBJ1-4	TGTGCCAGTAGATCCGGGACAGGGGGTGATGAAAAACTGTTTTTT	CASRSGTGGDEKLFF
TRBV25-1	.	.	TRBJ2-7	TGTGCCAGCAGTGAATGTTACAGGGTGGGGCCCGAGCAGTACTTC	CASSECYRVGPEQYF
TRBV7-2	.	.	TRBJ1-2	TGTGCCAGCAGCCCGTCGGGGGGCTATGGCTACACCTTC	CASSPSGGYGYTF
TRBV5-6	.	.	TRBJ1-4	TGTGCCAGCAGCTCGACAGGAACTAATGAAAAACTGTTTTTT	CASSSTGTNEKLFF
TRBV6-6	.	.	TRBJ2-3	TGTGCCAGCAGCCCCGAGGGCGGGTGGACAGATACGCAGTATTTT	CASSPEGGWTDTQYF
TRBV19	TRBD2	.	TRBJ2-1	TGTGCCAGTAGTCCCGGTAGCGGGGGGGCCTACAATGAGCAGTTCTTC	CASSPGSGGAYNEQFF
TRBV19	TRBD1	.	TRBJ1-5	TGTGCCAGTGCACTCCGGGACAGAAGCAATCAGCCCCAGCATTTT	CASALRDRSNQPQHF
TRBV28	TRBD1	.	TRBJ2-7	TGTGCCAGCAGTCCCCGACAGGGGGCCACCTACGAGCAGTACTTC	CASSPRQGATYEQYF
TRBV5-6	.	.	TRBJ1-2	TGTGCCAGCAGCTTGGCAGACTATGGCTACACCTTC	CASSLADYGYTF
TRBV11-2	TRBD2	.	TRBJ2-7	TGTGCCAGCAGCTTTTTAACTAGCGGTATCTCCTACGAGCAGTACTTC	CASSFLTSGISYEQYF
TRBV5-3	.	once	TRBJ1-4	TGTGCCAGAAGCTTGGCCTTGTTAGGAGAAAAACTGTTTTTT	CARSLALLGEKLFF
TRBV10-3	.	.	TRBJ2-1	TGTGCCACCGGGGGAGGCGATGAGCAGTTCTTC	CATGGGDEQFF
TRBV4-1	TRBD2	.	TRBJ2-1	TGCGCCAGCAGTTTCAGCGGGGGGAACTACAATGAGCAGTTCTTC	CASSFSGGNYNEQFF
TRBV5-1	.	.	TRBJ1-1	TGCGCCAGCAGCTTGTACTCCGATCTTGGCACTGAAGCTTTCTTT	CASSLYSDLGTEAFF
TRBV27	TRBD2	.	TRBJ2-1	TGTGCCAGCAGTCTATTAGCGGGGCAGATTGAGCAGTTCTTC	CASSLLAGQIEQFF
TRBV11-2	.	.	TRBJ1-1	TGTGCCAGCAGCTTAGCTAGGAACACTGAAGCTTTCTTT	CASSLARNTEAFF
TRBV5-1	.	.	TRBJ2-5	TGCGCCAGCAGCTTTCGGGGAGAAGGGGGTCAAGAGACCCAGTACTTC	CASSFRGEGGQETQYF
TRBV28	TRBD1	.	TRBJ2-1	TGTGCCAGCAGGTCAGGACAGGGCGGGGAGCAGTTCTTC	CASRSGQGGEQFF
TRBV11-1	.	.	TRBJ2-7	TGTGCCAGCAGCTTAGATCCGGACCCCTCCTACGAGCAGTACTTC	CASSLDPDPSYEQYF
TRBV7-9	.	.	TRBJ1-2	TGTGCCAGCAGCCTGGAGGGATACTATGGCTACACCTTC	CASSLEGYYGYTF
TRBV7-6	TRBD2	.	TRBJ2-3	TGTGCCAGCAGCATTAGCGGGGGAGAAGATACGCAGTATTTT	CASSISGGEDTQYF
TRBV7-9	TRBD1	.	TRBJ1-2	TGTGCCAGCAGCTTAGGGGACAGCCTGAAATATGGCTACACCTTC	CASSLGDSLKYGYTF
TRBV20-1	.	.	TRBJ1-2	TGCAGTGGAAGCTTTAACTATGGCTACACCTTC	CSGSFNYGYTF
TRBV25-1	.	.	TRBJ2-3	TGTGCCAGCAGTGCAACGGGGGACCAAGATACGCAGTATTTT	CASSATGDQDTQYF
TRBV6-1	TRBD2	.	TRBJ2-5	TGTGCCAGCAGTGGAGATGCTCGGACTAGCGGGTATGAGGGAGAGACCCAGTACTTC	CASSGDARTSGYEGETQYF
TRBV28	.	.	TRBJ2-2	TGTGCCAGCAGTTTTTTGGGGCCCGGGGCCGGGGAGCTGTTTTTT	CASSFLGPGAGELFF
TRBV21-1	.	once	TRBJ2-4	TGTGCCAGCAGCCGCGGATCCAGTGTGGCCCAGGGCCGTCAGTACTTC	CASSRGSSVAQGRQYF
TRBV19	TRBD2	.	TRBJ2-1	TGTGCCAGTAGTATAGATTCTAGCGGGAGGGCCTTTGAGCAGTTCTTC	CASSIDSSGRAFEQFF
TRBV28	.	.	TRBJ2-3	TGTGCCAGCATCCCCAGGTGGCGGGGGCAGGGCACAGATACGCAGTATTTT	CASIPRWRGQGTDTQYF
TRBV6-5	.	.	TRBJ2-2	TGTGCCAGCAGGTCAAGGGACACCGGGGAGCTGTTTTTT	CASRSRDTGELFF
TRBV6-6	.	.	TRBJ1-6	TGTGCCAGGGTGAACCGGGCCCCCAAAAACCCCCTCCACTTT	CARVNRAPKNPLHF
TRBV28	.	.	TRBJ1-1	TGTGCCAGCAGTCCCCCGACGAGGGGCACTGAAGCTTTCTTT	CASSPPTRGTEAFF
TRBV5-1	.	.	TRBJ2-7	TGCGCCAGCAGCTTCGTCCACGAGCAGTACTTC	CASSFVHEQYF
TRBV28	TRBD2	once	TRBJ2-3	TGTGCCAGCTTTCAAGGCGGGAGGGGATCAGATACGCAGTATTTT	CASFQGGRGSDTQYF